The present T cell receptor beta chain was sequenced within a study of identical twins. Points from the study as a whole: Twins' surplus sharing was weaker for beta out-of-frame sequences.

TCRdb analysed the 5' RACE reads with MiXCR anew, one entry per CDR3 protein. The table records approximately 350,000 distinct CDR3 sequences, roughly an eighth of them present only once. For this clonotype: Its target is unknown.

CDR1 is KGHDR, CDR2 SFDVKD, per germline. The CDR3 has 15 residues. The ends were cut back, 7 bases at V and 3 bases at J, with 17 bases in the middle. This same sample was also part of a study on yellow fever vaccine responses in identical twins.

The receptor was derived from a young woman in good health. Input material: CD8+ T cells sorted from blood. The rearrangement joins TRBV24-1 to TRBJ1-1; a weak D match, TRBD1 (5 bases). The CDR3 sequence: CATRGLGIGDTEAFF. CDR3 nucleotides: TGTGCCACCAGGGGCTTGGGGATAGGGGACACTGAAGCTTTCTTT.